These T cell receptor beta chains were read from a single sample in a study of beta chain features in type 1 diabetes. Method: immunoSEQ multiplex PCR; TCRdb's copy keeps in-frame clones and lacks some. The repertoire holds about 130,000 clones, nearly 9.5% seen once, with 0.6% to 0.8% in the top ten. Material for sequencing was central memory CD4+ T cells from blood. These TCRs come from a man younger than 35 in good health. The CDR3 runs from the conserved cysteine through the conserved F or W. Each record gives: CDR3 length, D gene, V gene, J gene, clone size, CDR3 DNA, CDR3 protein. D genes are given only for firm matches. Clone size appears in some rows only: once, few, many, or a class for an expanded clone.

CDR3 length: 14
D gene: .
V gene: TRBV10-3
J gene: TRBJ1-5
clone size: few
CDR3 DNA: TGTGCCGTAGGCAGACAGGATAGCAATCAGCCCCAGCATTTT
CDR3 protein: CAVGRQDSNQPQHF

CDR3 length: 11
D gene: .
V gene: TRBV7-2
J gene: TRBJ1-1
clone size: few
CDR3 DNA: TGTGCCAGCAGCTTAAGTGGGAGAGCTTTCTTT
CDR3 protein: CASSLSGRAFF

CDR3 length: 15
D gene: .
V gene: TRBV7-9
J gene: TRBJ2-7
clone size: many
CDR3 DNA: TGTGCCAGCAGCCCCCCGGGACGGGAGCCCTACGAGCAGTACTTC
CDR3 protein: CASSPPGREPYEQYF

CDR3 length: 16
D gene: .
V gene: TRBV6-5
J gene: TRBJ2-5
clone size: .
CDR3 DNA: TGTGCCAGCAGTTCTATGGACAGTACCGGGTGGGAGACCCAGTACTTC
CDR3 protein: CASSSMDSTGWETQYF

CDR3 length: 15
D gene: .
V gene: TRBV19
J gene: TRBJ2-7
clone size: .
CDR3 DNA: TGTGCCAGTAGTATAGATCCCCGGAAGCGTTACGAGCAGTACTTC
CDR3 protein: CASSIDPRKRYEQYF

CDR3 length: 13
D gene: TRBD1
V gene: TRBV18
J gene: TRBJ2-7
clone size: .
CDR3 DNA: TGTGCCAGCTCCTCGACAGGGTTCTACGAGCAGTACTTC
CDR3 protein: CASSSTGFYEQYF

CDR3 length: 13
D gene: .
V gene: TRBV5-1
J gene: TRBJ1-6
clone size: many
CDR3 DNA: TGCGCCAGCAGCTTCGGGAAGGATTCACCCCTCCACTTT
CDR3 protein: CASSFGKDSPLHF

CDR3 length: 13
D gene: .
V gene: TRBV18
J gene: TRBJ2-7
clone size: .
CDR3 DNA: TGTGCCAGCTCACCACCAGAAGCCTACGTGAAGTACTTC
CDR3 protein: CASSPPEAYVKYF

CDR3 length: 18
D gene: .
V gene: TRBV11-2
J gene: TRBJ2-2
clone size: .
CDR3 DNA: TGTGCCAGCAGCTTATACCCCGAGACAGGTGCGAACACCGGGGAGCTGTTTTTT
CDR3 protein: CASSLYPETGANTGELFF

CDR3 length: 11
D gene: .
V gene: TRBV6-5
J gene: TRBJ2-2
clone size: .
CDR3 DNA: TGTGCCAGCCAGGGTCTTGGGGAGCTGTTTTTT
CDR3 protein: CASQGLGELFF

CDR3 length: 14
D gene: .
V gene: TRBV18
J gene: TRBJ1-1
clone size: few
CDR3 DNA: TGTGCCAGCTCACCACCCTACCGAGCCGATGAAGCTTTCTTT
CDR3 protein: CASSPPYRADEAFF

CDR3 length: 15
D gene: TRBD1
V gene: TRBV19
J gene: TRBJ2-7
clone size: .
CDR3 DNA: TGTGCCAGTAGTACCCGGACAGGGGTTAGGGACGAGCAGTACTTC
CDR3 protein: CASSTRTGVRDEQYF

CDR3 length: 15
D gene: .
V gene: TRBV4-1
J gene: TRBJ1-2
clone size: few
CDR3 DNA: TGCGCCAGCAGCCCCCGAGAGGCGGAAGTCTATGGCTACACCTTC
CDR3 protein: CASSPREAEVYGYTF

CDR3 length: 14
D gene: TRBD2
V gene: TRBV5-1
J gene: TRBJ2-3
clone size: few
CDR3 DNA: TGCGCCAGCAGCGTTAGCGGGGCAACAGATACGCAGTATTTT
CDR3 protein: CASSVSGATDTQYF

CDR3 length: 15
D gene: TRBD1
V gene: TRBV6-1
J gene: TRBJ2-2
clone size: .
CDR3 DNA: TGTGCCAGCAGTGCTACAGGGGAGAACACCGGGGAGCTGTTTTTT
CDR3 protein: CASSATGENTGELFF

CDR3 length: 12
D gene: .
V gene: TRBV6-5
J gene: TRBJ2-7
clone size: few
CDR3 DNA: TGTGCCACTGGACCGGGGGACTACGAGCAGTACTTC
CDR3 protein: CATGPGDYEQYF

CDR3 length: 12
D gene: .
V gene: TRBV6-5
J gene: TRBJ1-2
clone size: few
CDR3 DNA: TGTGCCAGCAGGGGAGGGAACTATGGCTACACCTTC
CDR3 protein: CASRGGNYGYTF